This TCR beta chain stems from a study of beta chain features in type 1 diabetes (dated by TCRdb to the late 2010s). With regard to the full study: No differences in mean age, gender distribution, total cell number or subset yield were found between patients and healthy donors. Across all samples, 107,917,701 sorted cells were examined, and cell number per subset correlated strongly with RNA yield. The study compared the TCRB repertoires of sorted circulating CD4+ T cell subsets in recently diagnosed type 1 diabetes patients with those in matched healthy donors. Whereas all 28 donors provided naive and central memory subsets, regulatory and stem cell-like memory subsets were isolated from just 8 patients and roughly eight healthy donors.

The entire amount of isolated RNA was reverse transcribed using the High Capacity cDNA Reverse Transcription Kit, so the sequenced TCRB transcripts were expressed ones. Deep immunoSEQ sequencing was performed on naive, central memory and regulatory T cell samples, with an average of around 3.5 million total reads per sample. Sorted cells were lysed in RLT buffer and RNA was extracted with DNase-treated RNeasy Micro or Mini kits, depending on cell number. To prevent cross-contamination, each cell subset was processed individually, whereas patient and healthy donor samples were processed jointly. Using the immunoSEQ multiplex PCR, TCRB sequences were amplified from cDNA into 87-bp fragments spanning the CDR3 region. Sequencing of the amplicons was performed on the Illumina HiSeq platform. Concerning the study's data processing: Synthetic template baselines were used to correct PCR bias computationally, reads within Hamming distance 2 were collapsed together, and singletons that could not be merged were discarded. Reads were aligned to IMGT to assign V, D and J genes, CDR3 length, and insertions or deletions at six rearrangement sites. Within each subset, clonotype counts were normalized to the number of sorted cells before true diversity and Gini coefficients were calculated with the tcR R package. The overlap coefficient, calculated on TCRB nucleotide sequences, was used to measure repertoire sharing. Out-of-frame TCRB sequences from naive cells were analyzed as a proxy for the pre-selection repertoire. TCRdb carries this immuneACCESS record with in-frame sequences only. Its versions omit some clonotypes, under half of them owing to an unresolved V gene in the studies checked, with the rest unexplained. Clonal size and the V and J genes are those of that table, whereas D and trimming came from the DNA. This sample is represented by roughly 350,000 clones; approximately 10% of them were singletons. The ten largest make up 0.015% of the sample.

Trimmed from V: 8 bases; trimmed from J: 4 bases; junction bases lacking a gene match: 8. Reading the germline V gene gives CDR1 MDHEN and CDR2 SYDVKM. Measured from the cysteine to the phenylalanine, the CDR3 is 15 residues long. The entry retains the CDR3 DNA only, 45 bases that are in frame from base 1. The sample holds a few counts of this clone. Its binding antigen is unknown. No clone much larger than this one lies a single base away; base qualities are absent. General findings and caveats noted by the study authors: Sequencing cDNA rather than genomic DNA could over-represent highly expressing activated cells, although activation and CD3 levels did not differ between groups. Naive, central memory and regulatory TCRB repertoires appeared to be more alike among patients than among healthy donors. In all four CD4+ subsets, TCRB CDR3 length was moderately but significantly shorter in type 1 diabetes patients. Because the HLA sub-analyses included only small numbers of individuals, any influence of HLA type on TCRB rearrangement was left unresolved. PCR may preferentially amplify shorter templates, but because patient and control samples were amplified and corrected together, any resulting skew would affect both groups equally. At VDJ recombination sites, type 1 diabetes patients had fewer insertions and more deleted nucleotides, which implies abnormalities in thymic rearrangement.

From each donor, a single peripheral blood sample of about 100 mL on average was drawn into heparinised tubes. Using a panel that included CD45RO, CCR7, CD25, CD127, CD95 and CD27, naive, central memory, regulatory and stem cell-like memory CD4+ T cells were sorted on a BD FACSAria II. Purity was above 95% for every sorted population. Right away, PBMCs were isolated by Lymphoprep density gradient centrifugation and were stained directly, with no culture step. So that batch effects would be minimized, each experiment stained and sorted samples in pairs, pairing one healthy donor with one patient. The TCR was taken from a woman in her 30s in good health. The V gene is TRBV28 and the J gene is TRBJ1-2; a stretch of 12 junction bases matches TRBD1. The sequenced material came from naive CD4+ T cells from blood. The sample's cell subset or site label is to be understood as: true naive CD4+ T cells. The CDR3 protein sequence reads: CASGTGGSWSYGYTF. The DNA sequence is as follows: TGTGCCAGCGGGACAGGGGGCTCGTGGAGCTATGGCTACACCTTC.